One T cell receptor (beta chain) is described in this entry. Its antigen is unidentified. Time point noted: baseline, week 1 (first vaccination visit). As for treatment: pre-vaccination baseline after standard-of-care therapy. This entry belongs to a study of a mutant IDH1 vaccine in newly diagnosed glioma. In the study overall: It was radiotherapy, temozolomide, or both that patients received previously, with most receiving both. General study findings and limits: Overall, about 92% of patients had vaccine-induced immune responses.

Data came from immunoSEQ multiplex PCR; TCRdb stores just in-frame clones and leaves some out. The sample contains 15,000 or so clones, approximately 92% of which appear only once. V was clipped by 6 bases and J by 4 bases; unmatched bases: 9. This CDR3 region has 16 residues. Germline loops: CDR1 MNHNY, CDR2 SVGAGI (reference sequence). J is TRBJ2-2 and V is TRBV6-6, with TRBD1 identical over 9 bases. Sequences were derived from PBMCs, sampled from a glioma patient treated with radiotherapy, temozolomide or both. The source is a woman in her thirties or forties with glioma. Some clones in this sample may be carry-over from other donors' samples. In DNA, the CDR3 is TGTGCCAGCAGCCTAGGAACAGGGGGCAGCACCGGGGAGCTGTTTTTT. Translation: CASSLGTGGSTGELFF.